This T cell receptor (beta chain) is from a study of shared clonotypes between healthy human individuals. As regards this clone: The antigen is unknown.

Every contributor of samples was a Caucasian grown-up residing in Nashville, Tennessee. General study findings and limits: Larger richness was generally estimated for naive than memory subsets. Sharing across four donors was highest in naive CD4 (around 5%) and lowest in memory CD8 (around 0.4%).

TCRdb keeps only in-frame clones here, not all; method: immunoSEQ multiplex PCR. Of some 2,100,000 clones in the sample, 90% to 97% were seen once. The CDR3 runs 16 residues. Per the germline V gene, CDR1 is MDHEN and CDR2 is SYDVKM. The ends were cut back, 7 bases at V and 1 base at J, with 17 bases in the middle. What was sequenced was naive CD4+ T cells sorted from blood. Subset reported: CD45RA+ positively selected. This chain links TRBV28 with TRBJ1-5, with a tentative D call TRBD1 (5 bases). This TCR came from a man younger than 30 in good health. For the CDR3, the DNA is TGTGCCAGCACCGCGGGGGGTGACGGGAGCAATCAGCCCCAGCATTTT. It specifies CASTAGGDGSNQPQHF.